This T cell receptor (beta chain) comes out of a study of response to subunit inactivated influenza vaccine. The CDR3 totals 14 residues. Germline CDR1 reads DFQATT; CDR2 reads SNEGSKA (reference sequence). The V segment lost 6 bases and the J segment 5 bases; nucleotides outside the gene matches: 8. TCRdb analysed the RT-PCR reads with MiXCR anew, one entry per CDR3 protein. This table holds around 540,000 distinct CDR3 sequences, 12% found once. The receptor's source is a man aged 45-60 years who received an inactivated influenza vaccine. This chain joins TRBV20-1 and TRBJ2-1; 9 bases align to TRBD1. The sequences come from PBMCs from blood, collected on the day of vaccination. The CDR3: CSAVLRDRDNEQFF. For the CDR3, the DNA is TGCAGTGCCGTCCTTCGGGACAGGGACAATGAGCAGTTCTTC.